These 9 T cell receptor beta chains originate from one sample sequenced in a study of blood T cell repertoires in COVID-19. Profiling relied on immunoSEQ multiplex PCR, and the TCRdb table lists in-frame clones only, not all of them. The top ten hold 1.5% to 2% of the sample, which has 150,000 to 200,000 clones, roughly nine tenths seen once. Source material: peripheral blood. These receptors originate from a young man who had recovered from COVID-19.

V and J are TRBV29-1 and TRBJ1-4, with TRBD1 as a possible D gene (5 bases). Per germline, CDR1 SQVTM and CDR2 ANQGSEA. CDR3 length: 13 amino acids. The V end was cut by 4 bases, the J end by 8 bases, with 14 bases between. CDR3 amino acids: CSVATGPREKLFF. CDR3 bases: TGCAGCGTTGCAACAGGCCCCAGGGAAAAACTGTTTTTT.

The gene calls are TRBV7-9 and TRBJ1-4; D is uncertain. Germline loops: CDR1 SEHNR, CDR2 FQNEAQ (reference sequence). This CDR3 region has 15 residues. The V end lost 2 bases, the J end lost 3 bases, and 10 bases lay between the germline ends. CDR3 DNA sequence: TGTGCCAGCAGCTTATTAGCAGTCTCTAATGAAAAACTGTTTTTT. Amino acid sequence: CASSLLAVSNEKLFF. Together with reference TRBV7-9 and TRBJ1-4, the CDR3 gives the full variable domain: DTGVSQNPRHKITKRGQNVTFRCDPISEHNRLYWYRQTLGQGPEFLTYFQNEAQLEKSRLLSDRFSAERPKGSFSTLEIQRTEQGDSAMYLCASSLLAVSNEKLFFGSGTQLSVL.

The rearrangement links TRBV7-9 to TRBJ2-2; 9 bases fit TRBD1. The CDR3 contains 15 residues. The ends lost 1 base at V and 6 bases at J; junction bases unmatched: 3. Germline CDR1 SEHNR, CDR2 FQNEAQ (reference sequence). CDR3 DNA sequence: TGTGCCAGCAGCTTAGGGGACAGGGCTGCCGGGGAGCTGTTTTTT. Its translation: CASSLGDRAAGELFF.

The chain uses TRBV7-2 and TRBJ1-5; D is ambiguous. The CDR3 runs 13 residues. Germline CDR1 SGHTA, CDR2 FQGNSA. Trimming removed 3 bases from V and 3 bases from J, with 6 bases in between. CDR3 coding DNA: TGTGCCAGCAGCTTCCGGGACAATCAGCCCCAGCATTTT. Its protein is CASSFRDNQPQHF. Complete variable domain (other parts from reference TRBV7-2 and TRBJ1-5): GAGVSQSPSNKVTEKGKDVELRCDPISGHTALYWYRQSLGQGLEFLIYFQGNSAPDKSGLPSDRFSAERTGGSVSTLTIQRTQQEDSAVYLCASSFRDNQPQHFGDGTRLSIL.

V and J are TRBV5-4 and TRBJ1-6; D gene unclear. Germline V gives CDR1 SGHNT, CDR2 YYREEE (reference sequence). The ends were cut back, 1 base at V and 9 bases at J, with 14 bases in the middle. This CDR3 region has 15 residues. This CDR3 reads CASSLRSEGSSPLHF. CDR3 nucleotide sequence: TGTGCCAGCAGCTTGAGGTCGGAGGGAAGTTCACCCCTCCACTTT.

The chain has TRBV14 and TRBJ2-3; 9 bases fit TRBD2. The CDR3 has 16 amino acids. Per the germline V gene, CDR1 is SGHDN and CDR2 is FVKESK. V shed 2 bases, J shed 4 bases, and the junction held 7 bases outside the gene matches. Here the CDR3 DNA reads TGTGCCAGCAGCCAACCCACGAGCGGGAGGTCAGATACGCAGTATTTT. Translating gives CASSQPTSGRSDTQYF.

V is TRBV28 and J is TRBJ2-7; the D gene is possibly TRBD1 (7 bases). The CDR3 totals 14 residues. Germline CDR1 and CDR2: MDHEN and SYDVKM. Trimming stripped 7 bases from V and 1 base from J, with 14 bases between. The CDR3 nucleotides read TGTGCCAGCATTGGAGGGGGCAAATCCTACGAGCAGTACTTC. Translation gives CASIGGGKSYEQYF.

The rearrangement uses TRBV5-5 and TRBJ1-4; D gene uncertain. This CDR3 spans 16 amino acids. Germline values: CDR1 SGHKS, CDR2 YYEKEE (reference sequence). Trimming pared 0 bases from V and 0 bases from J, leaving 9 bases between. The CDR3 reads CASSLATSATNEKLFF. CDR3 DNA sequence: TGTGCCAGCAGCTTGGCGACATCTGCAACTAATGAAAAACTGTTTTTT. Full variable domain (outside the CDR3, taken from reference TRBV5-5 and TRBJ1-4): DAGVTQSPTHLIKTRGQQVTLRCSPISGHKSVSWYQQVLGQGPQFIFQYYEKEERGRGNFPDRFSARQFPNYSSELNVNALLLGDSALYLCASSLATSATNEKLFFGSGTQLSVL.

The genes are TRBV3-1 (or the pseudogene TRBV3-2) and TRBJ2-7, with 10 bases lining up with TRBD2. Germline loops: CDR1 LGHDT, CDR2 YNNKEL (reference sequence). J was trimmed by 9 bases and V by 1 base; bases with no gene match: 9. The CDR3 covers 15 residues. CDR3 in amino acids: CASSQGLAGTTGQYF. In DNA, the CDR3 is TGTGCCAGCAGCCAAGGACTAGCGGGTACAACAGGGCAGTACTTC.